What follows are 29 T cell receptor beta chains derived from one specimen sequenced in a study of a mutant IDH1 vaccine in newly diagnosed glioma. Time point: week 11, during vaccination. With topical imiquimod, each dose of the vaccine consisted of 300 ug of mutant IDH1 20-mer peptide. Data came from immunoSEQ multiplex PCR; TCRdb stores just in-frame clones and leaves some out. Among about 130,000 clones, just under 80% were seen once, and the ten largest hold 5.5%. Their antigen targets remain unknown. The sample in question was PBMCs, obtained from a glioma patient whose treatment included an IDH1 peptide vaccine. These receptors came from a middle-aged man with glioma.

This chain joins TRBV4-3 and TRBJ2-1; D gene unclear. Germline CDR1 reads LGHNA; CDR2 reads YSLEER. The CDR3 is 13 amino acids. V gave up 0 bases and J gave up 5 bases, with 5 bases separating them. As DNA, the CDR3 is TGCGCCAGCAGCCAAGATCGGCACAATGAGCAGTTCTTC. Encoded protein: CASSQDRHNEQFF.

The V and J genes are TRBV5-4 and TRBJ2-1; TRBD1 agrees at 7 bases. V shed 3 bases, J shed 4 bases, and the junction held 10 bases outside the gene matches. CDR1 and CDR2 from the germline V gene are SGHNT and YYREEE (reference sequence). This CDR3 has 16 residues. The CDR3 protein is CASSSNRGEAYNEQFF. The CDR3 nucleotides are TGTGCCAGCAGCTCAAACAGGGGAGAGGCATACAATGAGCAGTTCTTC. The full variable domain, with the rest looked up from reference TRBV5-4 and TRBJ2-1, is ETGVTQSPTHLIKTRGQQVTLRCSSQSGHNTVSWYQQALGQGPQFIFQYYREEENGRGNFPPRFSGLQFPNYSSELNVNALELDDSALYLCASSSNRGEAYNEQFFGPGTRLTVL.

The genes are TRBV30 and TRBJ2-7; the match to TRBD1 covers 11 bases. This CDR3 spans 14 amino acids. The V gene's germline CDR1 is GTSNPN and CDR2 SVGIG (reference sequence). V shed 1 base and J 3 bases; nucleotides not matched to a gene: 2. The CDR3 bases are TGTGCCTGGAGTGAAGGGACAGGGGGCTACGAGCAGTACTTC. This encodes CAWSEGTGGYEQYF.

The chain uses TRBV10-3 and TRBJ1-5, with TRBD1 matching 9 bases. CDR3 length equals 16 residues. V gave up 6 bases and J gave up 2 bases; unmatched junction bases: 8. CDR1 and CDR2 from the germline V gene are ENHRY and SYGVKD. The CDR3 bases are TGTGCCATCAGCCCACAGGGGGCCGGGGGCAATCAGCCCCAGCATTTT. It yields the protein CAISPQGAGGNQPQHF.

The rearrangement joins TRBV11-2 to TRBJ2-2; maybe TRBD2 (7 bases). CDR3 length equals 16 residues. V gave up 4 bases and J gave up 3 bases, with 15 bases separating them. Germline CDR1 and CDR2: SGHAT and FQNNGV. DNA of the CDR3: TGTGCCAGCAGCTCAAAGGGGGGGATAGACACCGGGGAGCTGTTTTTT. Amino acid sequence: CASSSKGGIDTGELFF. The complete variable domain, with remaining parts taken from reference TRBV11-2 and TRBJ2-2, reads EAGVAQSPRYKIIEKRQSVAFWCNPISGHATLYWYQQILGQGPKLLIQFQNNGVVDDSQLPKDRFSAERLKGVDSTLKIQPAKLEDSAVYLCASSSKGGIDTGELFFGEGSRLTVL.

The rearrangement joins TRBV29-1 to TRBJ2-5; weak D call: TRBD1 (5 bases). Judging by the DNA end, TRBJ2-7 fits better; the J call may be wrong. The CDR3 contains 13 residues. The V gene's germline CDR1 is SQVTM and CDR2 ANQGSEA. CDR3 loop: CSVGAGPPYEQYF. The DNA for the CDR3 is TGCAGCGTTGGGGCAGGGCCTCCATACGAGCAGTACTTC.

The chain carries TRBV28 and TRBJ2-1, with TRBD2 matching over 8 bases. Germline-derived CDR1 and CDR2 are MDHEN and SYDVKM. CDR3 length: 14 residues. J gave up 5 bases and V 6 bases, and 6 bases lay outside the gene matches. The CDR3 loop reads CASSQSSGNNEQFF. The CDR3 bases are TGTGCCAGCAGCCAGAGTAGCGGGAACAATGAGCAGTTCTTC.

V is TRBV19 and J is TRBJ1-2; the D gene is possibly TRBD1 (5 bases). This CDR3 is built from 13 residues. The ends were cut back, 5 bases at V and 4 bases at J, with 11 bases in the middle. Germline CDR1 is LNHDA and CDR2 is SQIVND (reference sequence). The CDR3 loop is CASSEGSFYGYTF. CDR3 coding DNA: TGTGCCAGTAGTGAGGGGTCGTTCTATGGCTACACCTTC.

This clone is a singleton in its sample. This sequence joins TRBV5-1 and TRBJ2-4, with 8 bases identical to TRBD1. With 4 bases clipped from V and 6 bases from J, the junction kept 6 bases outside the gene matches. Germline CDR1 SGHRS, CDR2 YFSETQ. The CDR3 spans 14 residues. DNA for the CDR3: TGCGCCAGCAGCATAAGCGACAGGGGAAACATTCAGTACTTC. It specifies CASSISDRGNIQYF.

The chain couples TRBV28 to TRBJ2-2; unclear D gene. Trimming took 5 bases from V and 5 from J, leaving 6 bases between them. The CDR3 spans 12 residues. The germline V gene has CDR1 MDHEN and CDR2 SYDVKM. The CDR3 spells CASSVRTGELFF. The CDR3 nucleotides read TGTGCCAGCAGTGTCCGAACCGGGGAGCTGTTTTTT. The entire variable domain, with the rest obtained from reference TRBV28 and TRBJ2-2, is as follows: DVKVTQSSRYLVKRTGEKVFLECVQDMDHENMFWYRQDPGLGLRLIYFSYDVKMKEKGDIPEGYSVSREKKERFSLILESASTNQTSMYLCASSVRTGELFFGEGSRLTVL.

The chain employs TRBV28 and TRBJ2-7, with D unclear. This CDR3 has 13 residues. The germline gives CDR1 MDHEN, CDR2 SYDVKM. V was cut by 4 bases and J by 3 bases, with 10 bases left in between. The CDR3 sequence is CASSYRRDYEQYF. The CDR3 coding sequence is TGTGCCAGCAGTTATCGAAGAGACTACGAGCAGTACTTC.

The rearrangement links TRBV6-1 to TRBJ1-2; 7 bases agree with TRBD1. The junction had 6 bases not matched to a gene; V was cut back by 1 base and J by 4 bases. The CDR3 extends over 15 amino acids. The germline V gene encodes CDR1 MNHNS and CDR2 SASEGT. The CDR3 loop reads CASSEDPGQSYGYTF. The CDR3 DNA reads TGTGCCAGCAGTGAAGACCCGGGACAGAGCTATGGCTACACCTTC.

This clone came up a few times. This chain uses TRBV18 with TRBJ1-4; 8 bases align to TRBD1. The CDR3 has 15 amino acids. Germline V gene data show CDR1 as KGHSH and CDR2 as LQKENI. Trimming removed 6 bases from V and 8 bases from J; junction bases left unmatched: 11. CDR3 nucleotides: TGTGCCAGCTCCCTCCTGGACAGGGAACACGAAAAACTGTTTTTT. This translates into CASSLLDREHEKLFF.

This clone showed up just once. The chain is built from TRBV29-1 and TRBJ1-2, with D tentatively TRBD1 (5 bases). The V gene's germline CDR1 is SQVTM and CDR2 ANQGSEA. The CDR3 is 13 amino acids. V shed 6 bases and J shed 3 bases, with 14 bases lying between them. The CDR3 is CSVGGAFDYGYTF. DNA of the CDR3: TGCAGCGTGGGCGGGGCCTTCGACTATGGCTACACCTTC.

This chain connects TRBV15 to TRBJ2-2; the match to TRBD1 covers 7 bases. The V and J ends lost 6 bases and 5 bases, in that order; junction bases with no gene match: 9. Germline-derived CDR1 and CDR2 are LNHNV and YYDKDF (reference sequence). The CDR3 totals 15 residues. As DNA, the CDR3 is TGTGCCACCAGTCCGGGACAGCCTCGTACCGGGGAGCTGTTTTTT. Protein product: CATSPGQPRTGELFF.

The V and J genes are TRBV19 and TRBJ2-7, with 7 bases fitting TRBD1. After removal of 5 bases from V and 5 bases from J, the junction contained 15 bases not matched to a gene. CDR3 length equals 16 residues. The V gene's germline CDR1 is LNHDA and CDR2 SQIVND (reference sequence). CDR3 region: CASSPQPGQTRHEQYF. CDR3 nucleotides: TGTGCCAGTAGTCCCCAACCGGGACAGACACGGCACGAGCAGTACTTC.

The chain has TRBV14 and TRBJ1-1; possibly TRBD1 for D (5 bases). V dropped 5 bases and J dropped 7 bases, with 14 bases sitting between them. Germline lookup yields CDR1 SGHDN and CDR2 FVKESK. The CDR3 is made up of 13 amino acids. This CDR3 reads CASSSWGIVEAFF. The CDR3 DNA reads TGTGCCAGCAGCTCGTGGGGGATTGTTGAAGCTTTCTTT.

This sequence joins TRBV28 and TRBJ1-1; D is unresolved. The CDR3 contains 13 residues. V was trimmed by 8 bases and J by 1 base, leaving 11 bases between them. Germline V gene sequence: CDR1 MDHEN, CDR2 SYDVKM. The CDR3 loop reads CASARRRNTEAFF. The CDR3, as DNA: TGTGCCAGCGCCAGGAGGAGGAACACTGAAGCTTTCTTT.

CDR3 bases: TGTGCCAGAAGCTTAAATCTCCGGGGCGGGAGCAATCAGCCCCAGCATTTT. Translation: CARSLNLRGGSNQPQHF. The chain uses TRBV5-3 and TRBJ1-5, with D maybe TRBD1 (5 bases). TRBV5-3 is an open reading frame, and its role is uncertain. CDR3 length: 17 residues. Between the trimmed V and J ends, which lost 2 bases and 1 base, there was a span of 16 bases.

This rearrangement joins TRBV11-3 to TRBJ2-1; possibly TRBD2 for D (6 bases). Trimming took 0 bases from V and 7 from J, leaving 13 bases between them. Germline assignment: CDR1 SGHNT and CDR2 YENEEA. The CDR3 spans 15 residues. The CDR3 reads CASSLEGGRGNEQFF. As DNA, the CDR3 is TGTGCCAGCAGCTTAGAGGGGGGAAGAGGGAATGAGCAGTTCTTC.

This clone appeared a single time. The rearrangement uses TRBV7-2 and TRBJ2-7; a weak D match, TRBD1 (7 bases). The V end was cut by 4 bases, the J end by 1 base, with 14 bases between. Per the germline V gene, CDR1 is SGHTA and CDR2 is FQGNSA. The CDR3 is made up of 15 amino acids. The CDR3 reads CASSWGGTVSYEQYF. CDR3 coding DNA: TGTGCCAGCAGCTGGGGCGGGACAGTGTCCTACGAGCAGTACTTC. The whole variable domain, remainder taken from reference TRBV7-2 and TRBJ2-7, is GAGVSQSPSNKVTEKGKDVELRCDPISGHTALYWYRQSLGQGLEFLIYFQGNSAPDKSGLPSDRFSAERTGGSVSTLTIQRTQQEDSAVYLCASSWGGTVSYEQYFGPGTRLTVT.

This sequence joins TRBV11-1 and TRBJ2-7; D possibly corresponds to TRBD1 (6 bases). Trimming pared 3 bases from V and 1 base from J, leaving 10 bases between. Germline values: CDR1 SGHAT, CDR2 FQDESV (reference sequence). The CDR3 sequence is 14 residues long. In DNA, the CDR3 is TGTGCCAGCAGCTTCCCGGACAGTTCCTACGAGCAGTACTTC. This gives the protein CASSFPDSSYEQYF.

This clone was seen a single time. The chain uses TRBV4-3 and TRBJ2-5; weak D call: TRBD2 (7 bases). Deletions cut 0 bases from V and 2 bases from J, with 19 bases between. The CDR3 length is 18 residues. Germline CDR1 and CDR2: LGHNA and YSLEER. The CDR3 DNA reads as TGCGCCAGCAGCCAAGATCGGAGGGTGGGGGGGCCTCAAGAGACCCAGTACTTC. As protein: CASSQDRRVGGPQETQYF.

The chain couples TRBV30 to TRBJ2-7; 8 bases are a match to TRBD1. Trimming removed 5 bases from V and 3 bases from J; junction bases left unmatched: 6. The CDR3 is made up of 13 amino acids. From germline, CDR1 is GTSNPN and CDR2 SVGIG (reference sequence). The CDR3 DNA reads as TGTGCCTGGGGGGACAGGTCTAACTACGAGCAGTACTTC. Encoded protein: CAWGDRSNYEQYF.

The rearrangement joins TRBV29-1 to TRBJ1-1, with TRBD1 matching over 8 bases. Per the germline V gene, CDR1 is SQVTM and CDR2 is ANQGSEA. The V segment lost 6 bases and the J segment 1 base; nucleotides outside the gene matches: 10. The CDR3 sequence is 15 residues long. CDR3 DNA: TGCAGCGTCGCCTACCAGGGGGCTGAGAACACTGAAGCTTTCTTT. As protein: CSVAYQGAENTEAFF.

The chain combines TRBV4-3 with TRBJ2-1; 7 nucleotides line up with TRBD2. The V gene's germline CDR1 is LGHNA and CDR2 YSLEER. This CDR3 spans 15 amino acids. The junction had 5 bases not matched to a gene; V was cut back by 2 bases and J by 4 bases. DNA for the CDR3: TGCGCCAGCAGCCAATACGCGGGAGAATACAATGAGCAGTTCTTC. This sequence encodes CASSQYAGEYNEQFF.

This clone was seen a single time. The chain joins TRBV25-1 to TRBJ1-1; possibly TRBD1 for D (6 bases). Trimming stripped 1 base from V and 1 base from J, with 10 bases between. From germline, CDR1 is MGHDK and CDR2 SYGVNS. CDR3 size: 15 residues. CDR3 in amino acids: CASSEWGGANTEAFF. CDR3 nucleotide sequence: TGTGCCAGCAGTGAATGGGGGGGGGCGAACACTGAAGCTTTCTTT.

V gene TRBV7-2 combines with J gene TRBJ2-2; tentative D call: TRBD1 (6 bases). CDR3 length equals 16 residues. Germline V CDR1 and CDR2: SGHTA, FQGNSA. V lost 3 bases to trimming and J lost 4 bases, with 15 bases between them. CDR3 sequence: CASSFNPGHPTGELFF. CDR3 DNA: TGTGCCAGCAGCTTTAATCCGGGACACCCCACCGGGGAGCTGTTTTTT.

This rearrangement joins TRBV30 to TRBJ2-3; the D gene could be TRBD1 or TRBD2 (5 bases each). This CDR3 is 12 amino acids long. Germline V gene data show CDR1 as GTSNPN and CDR2 as SVGIG (reference sequence). With 0 bases removed from V and 5 bases from J, the gap between germline ends came to 6 bases. The CDR3 sequence: CAWSVGEDTQYF. CDR3 DNA: TGTGCCTGGAGTGTGGGGGAAGATACGCAGTATTTT.